This T cell receptor (beta chain) was identified in a study of shared clonotypes between healthy human individuals. V gave up 1 base and J gave up 1 base, with 8 bases separating them. CDR1 SGHTA and CDR2 FQGTGA come from the germline V gene. The CDR3 is 15 amino acids. Assay: immunoSEQ multiplex PCR; the TCRdb copy retains only in-frame clones and omits some. In the table there are around 500,000 clones, approximately 79% of which are singletons. The sample consisted of PBMCs. The TCR comes from a woman aged 40 to 50 in good health. Some clones in this sample may be carry-over from other donors' samples. This chain uses TRBV7-3 with TRBJ2-1, with D possibly being TRBD2 (6 bases). The CDR3 region is CASSLNAGSYNEQFF. CDR3 in DNA: TGTGCCAGCAGCTTAAATGCGGGGTCCTACAATGAGCAGTTCTTC.